This T cell receptor (beta chain) was obtained from a study of breast tumors, draining lymph nodes, adjacent tissues. TCRdb called the multiplex PCR reads again in MiXCR, with one record for every CDR3 protein. The sample has over 150,000 distinct CDR3 sequences; roughly 29% are singletons. Germline lookup yields CDR1 DFQATT and CDR2 SNEGSKA (reference sequence). The junction had 6 bases not matched to a gene; V was cut back by 6 bases and J by 4 bases. This CDR3 is built from 13 residues. Study conclusions and caveats: Most tumor T cells seemingly derive from lymph node, then expand in tumor. Luminal-like breast cancer showed significantly greater tumor-nontumor repertoire similarity than basal-like breast cancer did.

The lymph nodes were axillary draining lymph nodes from breast cancer patients. This clonotype has at least ten counts. Its antigen is still unknown. The sequence came from a female donor with breast cancer. Some clones in this sample may be carry-over from other donors' samples. The chain joins TRBV20-1 to TRBJ2-3, with 8 nucleotides matching TRBD1. Sequencing was done on a sample of axillary lymph node tissue. The CDR3 DNA reads TGCAGTGCACCGGACAGGGCCGCAGATACGCAGTATTTT. It is translated as CSAPDRAADTQYF.